This TCR beta chain was retrieved from a study of T cell changes during pregnancy in multiple sclerosis. Generated by immunoSEQ multiplex PCR, the TCRdb table keeps only in-frame clones and is missing some. The sample records around 43,000 clones, just over 90% being singletons. Germline CDR1 reads SNHLY; CDR2 reads FYNNEI. V lost 8 bases, J lost 1 base, and 11 bases lay in between. CDR3 length equals 13 residues. This chain links TRBV2 with TRBJ2-5; maybe TRBD1 (6 bases). The starting material was CD8+ T cells from peripheral blood mononuclear cells, obtained after pregnancy. The clonotype comes from a female donor with multiple sclerosis, enrolled in a pregnancy study. CDR3 sequence reads: CASGGQGQETQYF. In DNA, the CDR3 is TGTGCCAGCGGGGGACAAGGCCAAGAGACCCAGTACTTC.